This T cell receptor (beta chain) was documented in a study of CD8 T cells in ankylosing spondylitis. Study-level results: Characteristic, it appeared, of ankylosing spondylitis blood was a TCR beta motif of eight highly homologous variants. From matched ankylosing spondylitis synovial fluid, disease-linked clones were reportedly recovered at significantly enriched levels.

V dropped 0 bases and J dropped 7 bases, with 6 bases sitting between them. CDR1 and CDR2 from the germline V gene are WSHSY and SAAADI. This CDR3 comprises 12 residues. One entry per CDR3 protein results from TCRdb running MiXCR on the 5' RACE reads. The repertoire holds 240,000 or so distinct CDR3 sequences, with 8.6% as singletons. At least ten counts were recorded for this clonotype. Its antigen is unidentified. Sequences were obtained from blood, either unsorted or a sorted T cell fraction (not recorded which). This rearrangement joins TRBV10-2 to TRBJ1-2; unclear D gene. The sequence came from a male donor with ankylosing spondylitis or in good health (not recorded which). The CDR3 DNA reads as TGCGCCAGCAGTGAGTCGGTGGGTGGCTACACCTTC. Protein product: CASSESVGGYTF.